This is a list of T cell receptor beta chains from one sample in a study of cytomegalovirus exposure and HLA in healthy donors. Sequenced by immunoSEQ multiplex PCR; TCRdb stores in-frame clones only, minus some. Of 150,000 to 200,000 clones detected, roughly 80% appear once; the ten largest clones hold roughly 7.8%. Sequenced material: PBMCs. The receptors shown here come from a woman in her forties in good health and CMV-seropositive. CDR3s include the opening cysteine and the closing phenylalanine or tryptophan. The D gene is left open where the match is weak. Clone size is shown for a subset of rows, as once, few, many or a class of expanded clone.

TRBJ1-2 TRBV7-2 TRBD1 NA TGTGCCAGCAGCGCATACAGGGGAACTAACTATGGCTACACCTTC CASSAYRGTNYGYTF
TRBJ2-7 TRBV14 NA once TGTGCCAGCAGCCAAGATCCCGGGTACGAGCAGTACTTC CASSQDPGYEQYF
TRBJ2-7 TRBV7-6 TRBD1 NA TGTGCCAGCAGCCAGGACAGGGTGAATGAGCAGTACTTC CASSQDRVNEQYF
TRBJ1-5 TRBV11-3 NA NA TGTGCCAGCAGCGAACACCCGGGGAGAATCAATCAGCCCCAGCATTTT CASSEHPGRINQPQHF
TRBJ1-5 TRBV10-2 NA NA TGCGCCAGTTCAGGGGCAGGTCAGCCCCAGCATTTT CASSGAGQPQHF
TRBJ1-1 TRBV29-1 TRBD1 NA TGCAGCGTTGAGGGTTGGCAGGGGGATACTGAAGCTTTCTTT CSVEGWQGDTEAFF
TRBJ2-7 TRBV10-3 TRBD2 NA TGTGCCATCAGTGATCCGGGACTAGCGGGAGCGCAGTACGAGCAGTACTTC CAISDPGLAGAQYEQYF
TRBJ2-3 TRBV28 NA NA TGTGCCAGCAGTTTTTCACCTGCGCTTGTGCAGTATTTT CASSFSPALVQYF
TRBJ2-1 TRBV14 NA few TGTGCCAGCAGCCAAGGGATCGGGAACACCCGAGGTGGTTCCTACAATGAGCAGTTCTTC CASSQGIGNTRGGSYNEQFF
TRBJ2-7 TRBV6-1 NA NA TGTGCCAGCAGCTGGACGGGCGCCGGGGGATTCGAGCAGTACTTC CASSWTGAGGFEQYF
TRBJ2-1 TRBV14 NA NA TGTGCCAGCAGCCAAAGGCAGGTCTACAATGAGCAGTTCTTC CASSQRQVYNEQFF
TRBJ2-4 TRBV2 TRBD1 NA TGTGCCAGCAGCCCCAGGGGGACAGGGATAAAAAACATTCAGTACTTC CASSPRGTGIKNIQYF
TRBJ1-3 TRBV18 TRBD1 NA TGTGCCAGCTCAAGGGGACAGGGAATCTCTGGAAACACCATATATTTT CASSRGQGISGNTIYF
TRBJ2-3 TRBV11-2 TRBD1 once TGTGCCAGCAGCCCTCGGGGGGGACAGGGGGCCAGCACAGATACGCAGTATTTT CASSPRGGQGASTDTQYF
TRBJ2-6 TRBV28 TRBD1 NA TGTGCCAGCCTCACCGGGACAGGAACCCCCTCTGGGGCCAACGTCCTGACTTTC CASLTGTGTPSGANVLTF
TRBJ2-3 TRBV9 TRBD2 NA TGTGCCAGCAGCGTAGGAGCTAGCGGTGATACGCAGTATTTT CASSVGASGDTQYF
TRBJ1-1 TRBV19 TRBD1 NA TGTGCCAGTACCCCGGGGGGGACAGAGTACACTGAAGCTTTCTTT CASTPGGTEYTEAFF
TRBJ2-7 TRBV7-2 TRBD2 few TGTGCCAGCACCAAGGAGCGGGAGTTTTACGAGCAGTACTTC CASTKEREFYEQYF
TRBJ1-5 TRBV28 NA NA TGTGCCAGCAGTCCCTTCCTGGTAGTTGACAATCAGCCCCAGCATTTT CASSPFLVVDNQPQHF
TRBJ2-1 TRBV27 NA NA TGTGCCAGCAGTCCCTTCGCAGGGTACAATGAGCAGTTCTTC CASSPFAGYNEQFF
TRBJ2-2 TRBV11-3 TRBD1 few TGTGCCAGCAGCTTGGGGGGACAGGCTGGGGACGGGGAGCTGTTTTTT CASSLGGQAGDGELFF
TRBJ2-1 TRBV28 NA medium-sized TGTGCCAGCACCTCGATTTCGAGGAGTTGGGTTCAGTTCTTC CASTSISRSWVQFF
TRBJ1-3 TRBV7-8 TRBD1 NA TGTGCCAGCAGCTTTCAGACAGGGCTAAAAGCTGGAAACACCATATATTTT CASSFQTGLKAGNTIYF
TRBJ2-5 TRBV11-3 NA once TGTGCCAGCAGCCCCGGAGGGACGGGAGAGACCCAGTACTTC CASSPGGTGETQYF
TRBJ2-7 TRBV5-6 NA NA TGTGCCAGCAGCTTCCAGTTAAATCCCTACGAGCAGTACTTC CASSFQLNPYEQYF
TRBJ2-3 TRBV27 NA NA TGTGCCAGCAGTTCCTACTTCGCCTCAGGACAGCTCACGCAGTATTTT CASSSYFASGQLTQYF
TRBJ1-4 TRBV15 NA NA TGTGCCACCAGCAGAGATCAACCCAGGACAACTAATGAAAAACTGTTTTTT CATSRDQPRTTNEKLFF
TRBJ2-7 TRBV11-2 TRBD2 NA TGTGCCAGCAGCTTCGAACCTAGCGGCTCCTACGAGCAGTACTTC CASSFEPSGSYEQYF
TRBJ2-7 TRBV19 TRBD1 NA TGTGCCAGTAGTATCGACAGGGGGCGGGGCGAGCAGTACTTC CASSIDRGRGEQYF
TRBJ2-2 TRBV19 NA NA TGTGCCAGTAGTATAGATCCGGAGGCAGGTAACACCGGGGAGCTGTTTTTT CASSIDPEAGNTGELFF
TRBJ2-1 TRBV28 TRBD2 NA TGTGCCAGCAGTTCAACCCCTGGCGGGAGGGGCGAGTTCTTC CASSSTPGGRGEFF
TRBJ1-1 TRBV7-3 TRBD1 NA TGTGCCAGCAGCCGTGGACAGGAAAACACTGAAGCTTTCTTT CASSRGQENTEAFF
TRBJ1-2 TRBV19 TRBD1 NA TGTGCCAGTAGTATAGGGACAGGGGGCCTTAAGGGCTACACCTTC CASSIGTGGLKGYTF
TRBJ2-1 TRBV19 NA NA TGTGCCAGTAGTACTCAGGGGAACTACAATGAGCAGTTCTTC CASSTQGNYNEQFF
TRBJ2-7 TRBV5-8 TRBD2 NA TGTGCCAGCAGCAGGGGACTAGCCCTCTACGAGCAGTACTTC CASSRGLALYEQYF
TRBJ2-2 TRBV7-3 TRBD2 NA TGTGCCAGCAGCTCACAGACTAGCGGGAGGGCCGGATACACCGGGGAGCTGTTTTTT CASSSQTSGRAGYTGELFF
TRBJ2-2 TRBV5-1 TRBD1 NA TGCGCCAGCACCCTGACAGGGGATGCCGGGGAGCTGTTTTTT CASTLTGDAGELFF
TRBJ1-1 TRBV20-1 NA NA TGCAGTGTGCAGGAGAACACTGAAGCTTTCTTT CSVQENTEAFF
TRBJ2-7 TRBV15 NA NA TGTGCCACCAGCAGAGGTCAGACCTACGAGCAGTACTTC CATSRGQTYEQYF
TRBJ1-1 TRBV6-5 NA NA TGTGCCAGCGGCGGGGACGCGGGTGAAGCTTTCTTT CASGGDAGEAFF
TRBJ2-7 TRBV15 TRBD1 NA TGTGCCACCAGCAGAGATAGGGGACAGGGGATAGGCGAGCAGTACTTC CATSRDRGQGIGEQYF
TRBJ1-1 TRBV28 NA NA TGTGCCAGCAGACCCCAGACAGGCCGGAACACTGAAGCTTTCTTT CASRPQTGRNTEAFF